This T cell receptor (beta chain) was documented in a study of CD8+ T cells in alopecia areata. Study overall: Treatment of the treated patients consisted of oral tofacitinib, 5 to 10 mg twice daily. Study findings and constraints: Normal scalp had lower clonality than lesional scalp, with alopecia totalis/universalis lesions showing this most strongly. When scalp samples are sequenced, resident alphabeta T cells of normal skin are also captured.

Peripheral blood samples and lesional scalp punch biopsies were obtained from alopecia areata patients. Germline V lookup: CDR1 MDHEN, CDR2 SYDVKM. This CDR3 region has 13 residues. The J segment lost 8 bases and the V segment lost 8 bases, leaving 10 bases of the junction unmatched. On this clone: Its target is unknown.

RNA extraction was followed by reverse transcription into cDNA, which acted as the sequencing template. Data came from immunoSEQ multiplex PCR; TCRdb stores just in-frame clones and leaves some out. The sample has hundreds of thousands of clones, approximately 52% seen once; the top ten hold 0.45%. The TCR originated in a human donor with alopecia areata. The sequencing here drew on CD4+ T cells sorted from blood, taken at week 0. The gene calls are TRBV28 and TRBJ1-2, with TRBD1 matching over 8 bases. CDR3 protein: CASGFWGDRGYTF. The CDR3 coding sequence is TGTGCCAGCGGCTTCTGGGGGGACAGGGGCTACACCTTC.